The clone carrying this T cell receptor (beta chain) has only a few counts. Constant-segment-primed 5'RACE gave TCR alpha and TCR beta cDNA libraries with sample barcodes and UMIs. One entry per CDR3 protein, called by TCRdb with MiXCR from the 5' RACE reads. The sample shows roughly 99,000 distinct CDR3 sequences, under 15% of them seen only once. This record belongs to a study of T-cell memory formation after mild COVID-19. The TCR sequence derives from a man aged 18 to 29 who had mild COVID-19 (a few samples of this study predate the infection). Cell type and time point are not known. The sequencing input was PBMCs or a T cell subset sorted from them (not recorded which).

DNA of the CDR3: TGCAGTGCTTTAGACAGATACACTGAAGCTTTCTTT. Its protein is CSALDRYTEAFF. The chain combines TRBV20-1 with TRBJ1-1, with D perhaps matching TRBD1 (5 bases). Germline CDR1 reads DFQATT; CDR2 reads SNEGSKA (reference sequence). V was cut by 5 bases and J by 3 bases, with 10 bases left in between. This CDR3 contains 12 residues.